The T cell receptor beta chain under discussion was sequenced for a study of human T cells and chemical hapten exposure. Study-wide points: Having alopecia, the donors may differ immunologically from healthy people. With patch test score, the counts of PT1 expanded TCRs showed a positive correlation.

CDR3 length: 16 amino acids. V dropped 3 bases and J dropped 0 bases, with 14 bases sitting between them. In germline, CDR1 is MDHEN, CDR2 SYDVKM. TCRdb reanalysed the RACE reads using MiXCR and keeps one entry per CDR3 protein. This repertoire shows a few hundred thousand distinct CDR3 sequences, around 6% found once; its top ten account for around 6.1%. The time point was: patch test 2, 6 weeks after DPC sensitization. Treatment reported: therapeutic diphenylcyclopropenone sensitization with weekly scalp DPC. Prior to application of each patch test, blood was drawn. Alopecia patients deemed DPC-suitable, aged 18 to 70, excluding pregnancy. This clonotype was seen more than once but under ten times. Its antigen is still unknown.

Sample: whole blood, taken in connection with sensitization to the hapten diphenylcyclopropenone (DPC). The receptor comes from a woman aged 18-30 years with alopecia areata. Some clones in this sample may be carry-over from other donors' samples. The chain couples TRBV28 to TRBJ1-1, with D tentatively TRBD1 (6 bases). CDR3 DNA: TGTGCCAGCAGTTTCGAAGCAGGGGCGATGAACACTGAAGCTTTCTTT. It specifies CASSFEAGAMNTEAFF.